This T cell receptor (beta chain) comes out of a study of cytomegalovirus exposure and HLA in healthy donors. Broader study findings: Altogether, 170 or so TCR beta chains were recorded as cytomegalovirus-associated. Compared with the approximately 680-donor mean, an Asian-associated ancestry cluster reportedly had fewer N-insertions, according to a later analysis. In an earlier analysis, about 90% or about 30%: the productive usage of most TCR beta V segments. In a later analysis, at a false discovery rate of 0.05, about 17,000 TCR beta sequences matched HLA alleles.

As concerns this clone: The antigen is undetermined.

PCR used 60 Vbeta primers and 13 Jbeta primers. Sequencing used immunoSEQ multiplex PCR; TCRdb keeps in-frame clones, though not all of them. Among approximately 91,000 clones listed, 69% were seen once. Specimen: PBMCs. The sequence was obtained from a female donor in good health and CMV-seronegative.

The CDR3 nucleotides are TGCGCCAGCAGCCAGGAGGGAGGGTCGTACAATGAGCAGTTCTTC. Translated: CASSQEGGSYNEQFF. The J gene is TRBJ2-1, the V gene TRBV4-1; 7 bases fit TRBD2. V dropped 3 bases and J dropped 4; count of bases not matched to a gene: 6. Germline assignment: CDR1 MGHRA and CDR2 YSYEKL. The CDR3 extends over 15 amino acids.